Included here is one T cell receptor beta chain sequence, with context. The data are from a study of blood T cell repertoires in COVID-19. Study-wide context: Sources were T cells, B-cell-depleted T cells, or PBMCs; the material itself was cDNA or gDNA.

In the original processing: Amplification from reference gene primers served as the basis for estimated nucleated cell counts. Assay: immunoSEQ multiplex PCR; the TCRdb copy retains only in-frame clones and omits some. The V and J calls and clone size were taken over from that table, and D and trimming were inferred from the DNA. The data hold 150,000 to 200,000 clones, with 70% to 90% observed a single time. Trimming pared 0 bases from V and 4 bases from J, leaving 12 bases between. Germline V lookup: CDR1 MNHEY, CDR2 SVGAGI. The CDR3 covers 15 residues. Sequenced: peripheral blood. This TCR was sampled from a man aged 40-50 years with active or convalescent COVID-19. The chain uses TRBV6-5 and TRBJ1-1; tentative D call: TRBD1 (5 bases). This CDR3 reads CASSYSRGVGTEAFF. The CDR3 DNA follows: TGTGCCAGCAGTTACTCGCGGGGGGTGGGCACTGAAGCTTTCTTT.